Sequencing of this T cell receptor (beta chain) was carried out in a study of T-cell memory formation after mild COVID-19. General study findings and limits: The authors did not confirm SARS-CoV-2 specificity of second-wave clones peaking day 37.

This clonotype was found a few times. The antigen remains undetermined. TCRdb re-analysed the 5' RACE reads in MiXCR, keeping a single row per CDR3 protein. The sample records more than 250,000 distinct CDR3 sequences, 15% to 20% being singletons. This CDR3 contains 13 residues. Germline assignment: CDR1 DFQATT and CDR2 SNEGSKA (reference sequence). V dropped 6 bases and J dropped 4; count of bases not matched to a gene: 4. The V gene is TRBV20-1, the J gene TRBJ2-5, with 11 bases identical to TRBD2. The clonotype originates from a man aged 18 to 30 who had mild COVID-19 (a few samples of this study predate the infection). Cell type and time point are not known. The sequenced sample consisted of PBMCs or a T cell subset sorted from them (not recorded which). CDR3 bases: TGCAGTGCCTATAGCGGGGGGGGAGAGACCCAGTACTTC. Protein product: CSAYSGGGETQYF.